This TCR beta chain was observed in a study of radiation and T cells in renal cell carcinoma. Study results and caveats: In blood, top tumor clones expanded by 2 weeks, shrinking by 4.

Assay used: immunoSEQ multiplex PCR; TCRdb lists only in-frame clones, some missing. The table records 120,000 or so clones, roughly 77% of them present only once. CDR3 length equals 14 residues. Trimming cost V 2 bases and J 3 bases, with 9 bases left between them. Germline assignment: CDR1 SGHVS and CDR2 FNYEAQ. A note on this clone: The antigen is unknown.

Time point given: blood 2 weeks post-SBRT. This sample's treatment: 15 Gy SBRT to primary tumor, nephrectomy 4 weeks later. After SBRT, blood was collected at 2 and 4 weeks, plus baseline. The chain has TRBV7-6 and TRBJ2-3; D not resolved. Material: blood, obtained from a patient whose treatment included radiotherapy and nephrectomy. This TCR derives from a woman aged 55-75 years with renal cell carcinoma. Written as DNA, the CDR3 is TGTGCCAGCAGCTTACTACTTCGGACAGATACGCAGTATTTT. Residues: CASSLLLRTDTQYF.